This TCR beta chain was recovered during a study of T cells in Graves' hyperthyroidism and ophthalmopathy. Broader study findings: Most thyroid clonotypes expanded above 0.001 were also detected in blood. The model anticipated ophthalmopathy a median around six months pre-onset.

The CDR3 sequence is 16 residues long. The V segment lost 4 bases and the J segment 5 bases; nucleotides outside the gene matches: 14. Looked up from germline, CDR1 is SGHRS and CDR2 is YFSETQ. Worth noting for this clonotype: As yet, its antigen is unknown.

TCR beta CDR3 regions were amplified from RNA. First-round RT-PCR of the TCR CDR3 relied on the HTBI primer set. TCRdb itself ran the multiplex PCR reads through MiXCR, one entry per CDR3 protein. The sample records 500,000 to 650,000 distinct CDR3 sequences, around 50% being singletons. The sample comprised peripheral blood or thyroid tissue (not recorded which). The source of this sequence is an adult woman with Graves' disease, either hyperthyroidism or ophthalmopathy (not recorded which). This sequence joins TRBV5-1 and TRBJ2-5; TRBD2 agrees at 7 bases. The CDR3 sequence: CASSDSSGGAGETQYF. The CDR3 coding sequence is TGCGCCAGCAGCGACTCGTCCGGCGGAGCGGGGGAGACCCAGTACTTC.